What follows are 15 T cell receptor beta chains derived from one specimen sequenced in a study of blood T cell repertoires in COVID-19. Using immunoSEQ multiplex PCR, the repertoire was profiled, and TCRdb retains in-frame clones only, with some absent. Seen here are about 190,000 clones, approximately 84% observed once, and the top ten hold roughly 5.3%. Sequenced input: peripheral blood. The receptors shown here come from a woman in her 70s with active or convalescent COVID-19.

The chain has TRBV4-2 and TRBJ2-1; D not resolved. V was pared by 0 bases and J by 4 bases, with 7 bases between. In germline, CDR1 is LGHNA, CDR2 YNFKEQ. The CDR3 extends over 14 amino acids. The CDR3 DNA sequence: TGTGCCAGCAGCCAAGAAATCAGTTACAATGAGCAGTTCTTC. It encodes CASSQEISYNEQFF.

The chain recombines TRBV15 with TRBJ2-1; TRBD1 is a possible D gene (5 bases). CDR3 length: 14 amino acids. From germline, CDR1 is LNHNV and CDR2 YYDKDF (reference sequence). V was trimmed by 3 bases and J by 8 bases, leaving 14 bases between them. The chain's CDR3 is CATSSAPRGYEQFF. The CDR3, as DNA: TGTGCCACCAGCAGCGCGCCTAGGGGATATGAGCAGTTCTTC.

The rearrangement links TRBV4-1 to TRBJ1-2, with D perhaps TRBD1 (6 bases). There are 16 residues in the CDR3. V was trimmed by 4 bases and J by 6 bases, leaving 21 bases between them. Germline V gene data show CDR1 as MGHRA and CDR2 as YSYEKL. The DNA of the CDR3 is TGCGCCAGCAGCCGGGTGATCACAGGGTTGGGGAATGGCTACACCTTC. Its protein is CASSRVITGLGNGYTF.

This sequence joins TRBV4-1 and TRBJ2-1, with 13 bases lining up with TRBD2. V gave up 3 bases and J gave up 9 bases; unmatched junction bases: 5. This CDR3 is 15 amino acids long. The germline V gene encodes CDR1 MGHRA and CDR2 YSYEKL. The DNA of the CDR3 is TGCGCCAGCAGCCACCCGACTAGCGGGAGGCGTGAGCAGTTCTTC. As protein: CASSHPTSGRREQFF.

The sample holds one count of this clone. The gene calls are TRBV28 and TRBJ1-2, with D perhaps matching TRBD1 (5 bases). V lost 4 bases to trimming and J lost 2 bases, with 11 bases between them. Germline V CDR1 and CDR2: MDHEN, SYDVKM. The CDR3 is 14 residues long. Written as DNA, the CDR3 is TGTGCCAGCAGTTCCGGAGGGGCCAACTATGGCTACACCTTC. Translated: CASSSGGANYGYTF.

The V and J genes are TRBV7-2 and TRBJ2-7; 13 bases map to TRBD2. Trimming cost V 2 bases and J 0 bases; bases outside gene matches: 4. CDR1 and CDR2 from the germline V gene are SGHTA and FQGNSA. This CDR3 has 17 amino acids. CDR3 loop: CASSLTSGGVGSYEQYF. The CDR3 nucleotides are TGTGCCAGCAGCTTAACTAGCGGGGGGGTTGGCTCCTACGAGCAGTACTTC.

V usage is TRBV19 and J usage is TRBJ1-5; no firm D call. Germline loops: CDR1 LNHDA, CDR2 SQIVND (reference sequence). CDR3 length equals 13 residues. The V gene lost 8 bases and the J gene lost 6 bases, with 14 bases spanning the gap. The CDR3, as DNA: TGTGCCAGTTCACTCCAATGGAGTCAGCCCCAGCATTTT. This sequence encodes CASSLQWSQPQHF.

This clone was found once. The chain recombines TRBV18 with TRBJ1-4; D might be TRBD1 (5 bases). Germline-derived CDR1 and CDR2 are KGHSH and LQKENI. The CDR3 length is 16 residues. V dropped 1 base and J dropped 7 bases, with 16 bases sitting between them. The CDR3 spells CASSPLGHTDGEKLFF. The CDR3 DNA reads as TGTGCCAGCTCACCACTCGGACATACGGACGGTGAAAAACTGTTTTTT.

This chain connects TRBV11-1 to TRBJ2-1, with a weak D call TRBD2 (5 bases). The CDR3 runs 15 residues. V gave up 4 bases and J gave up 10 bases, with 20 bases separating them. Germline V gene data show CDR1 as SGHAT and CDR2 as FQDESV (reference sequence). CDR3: CASSWAWTGIGEQFF. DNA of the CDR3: TGTGCCAGCAGCTGGGCCTGGACGGGAATCGGGGAGCAGTTCTTC.

CDR3 amino acids: CASSQDGRGNSNQPQHF. The CDR3 DNA is TGCGCCAGCAGCCAAGATGGGCGGGGGAATAGCAATCAGCCCCAGCATTTT. The chain carries TRBV4-1 and TRBJ1-5; the D gene is possibly TRBD1 (5 bases). Germline V gene data show CDR1 as MGHRA and CDR2 as YSYEKL. The ends were cut back, 0 bases at V and 0 bases at J, with 12 bases in the middle. CDR3 length: 17 amino acids.

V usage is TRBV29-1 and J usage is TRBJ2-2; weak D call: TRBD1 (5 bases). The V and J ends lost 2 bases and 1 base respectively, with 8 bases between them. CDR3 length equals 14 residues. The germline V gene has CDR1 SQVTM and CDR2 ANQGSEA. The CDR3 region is CSVEKGVNTGELFF. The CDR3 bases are TGCAGCGTTGAAAAAGGGGTGAACACCGGGGAGCTGTTTTTT.

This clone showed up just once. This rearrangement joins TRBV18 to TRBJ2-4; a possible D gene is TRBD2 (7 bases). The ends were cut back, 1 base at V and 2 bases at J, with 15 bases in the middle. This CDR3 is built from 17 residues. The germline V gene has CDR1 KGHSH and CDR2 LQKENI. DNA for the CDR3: TGTGCCAGCTCACCACGAGAGGGGGGGACGACCAAAAACATTCAGTACTTC. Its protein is CASSPREGGTTKNIQYF.

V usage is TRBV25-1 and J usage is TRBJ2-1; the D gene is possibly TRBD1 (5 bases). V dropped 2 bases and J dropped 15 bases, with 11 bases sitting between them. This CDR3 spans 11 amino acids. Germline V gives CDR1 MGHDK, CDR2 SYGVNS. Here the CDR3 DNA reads TGTGCCAGCAGTGAACAGGGTCGGCGGTTCTTC. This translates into CASSEQGRRFF. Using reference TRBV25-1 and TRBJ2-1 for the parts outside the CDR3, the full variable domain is EADIYQTPRYLVIGTGKKITLECSQTMGHDKMYWYQQDPGMELHLIHYSYGVNSTEKGDLSSESTVSRIRTEHFPLTLESARPSHTSQYLCASSEQGRRFFGPGTRLTVL.

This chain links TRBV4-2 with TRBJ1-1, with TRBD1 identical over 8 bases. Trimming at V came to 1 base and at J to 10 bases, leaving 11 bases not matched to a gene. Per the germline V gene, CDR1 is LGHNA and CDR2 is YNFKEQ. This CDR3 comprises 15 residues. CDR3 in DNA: TGTGCCAGCAGCCAAGCAGGGGGCAAGGGTCTAGGAGCTTTCTTT. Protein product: CASSQAGGKGLGAFF.

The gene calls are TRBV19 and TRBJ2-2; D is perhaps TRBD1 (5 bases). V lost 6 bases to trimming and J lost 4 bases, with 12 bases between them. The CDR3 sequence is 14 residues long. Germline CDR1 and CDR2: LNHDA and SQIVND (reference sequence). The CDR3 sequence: CASRQTGTTGELFF. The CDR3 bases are TGTGCCAGTAGGCAAACAGGCACCACCGGGGAGCTGTTTTTT.